This T cell receptor beta chain came from a study of lymphopenia after photon versus proton radiotherapy. Using immunoSEQ multiplex PCR, the repertoire was profiled, and TCRdb retains in-frame clones only, with some absent. The data hold approximately 70,000 clones, with approximately 86% observed a single time. CDR3 size: 16 residues. J lost 4 bases, V lost 3 bases, and 1 base had no gene match. Germline CDR1 and CDR2: MDHEN and SYDVKM. This chain uses TRBV28 with TRBJ2-2, with 14 bases lining up with TRBD2. This sample comprised peripheral blood, obtained from a patient treated with proton-based radiotherapy. The receptor was derived from a man older than 75 with esophageal cancer. Here the CDR3 reads CASSLTSGGATGELFF. CDR3 nucleotide sequence: TGTGCCAGCAGTTTGACTAGCGGGGGGGCCACCGGGGAGCTGTTTTTT. Complete variable domain (other parts from reference TRBV28 and TRBJ2-2): DVKVTQSSRYLVKRTGEKVFLECVQDMDHENMFWYRQDPGLGLRLIYFSYDVKMKEKGDIPEGYSVSREKKERFSLILESASTNQTSMYLCASSLTSGGATGELFFGEGSRLTVL.